The clone carrying this T cell receptor (beta chain) has a count of ten or more. Its antigen remains unknown. This record belongs to a study of CD8 T cells in ankylosing spondylitis. Overall study results and limits: Reportedly, disease-linked clones are significantly enriched in ankylosing spondylitis patients' matched synovial fluid. Apparently characteristic of ankylosing spondylitis blood was a TCR beta motif (about eight highly homologous variants).

The CDR3 extends over 14 amino acids. Germline CDR1 reads MNHNS; CDR2 reads SASEGT. The V end lost 6 bases, the J end lost 1 base, and 12 bases lay between the germline ends. Each TCR beta library was made by quantitative 5'-RACE that incorporated molecular barcodes. TCRdb reanalysed the 5' RACE reads using MiXCR and keeps one entry per CDR3 protein. The sample has roughly 230,000 distinct CDR3 sequences, about 10% seen once; the top ten hold less than 3%. This clonotype originated in a male donor with ankylosing spondylitis or in good health (not recorded which). The specimen sequenced was blood, either unsorted or a sorted T cell fraction (not recorded which). The chain is built from TRBV6-1 and TRBJ2-5, with D unclear. CDR3 DNA sequence: TGTGCCAGCAGCCTCAGTTACATCCAAGAGACCCAGTACTTC. This sequence encodes CASSLSYIQETQYF.